Shown below are 9 T cell receptor beta chains from a single sample sequenced in a study of neurological immune-mediated disorders. The time point here: longitudinal time-point 1 (baseline). TCRdb called the 5' RACE reads again in MiXCR, with one record for every CDR3 protein. The repertoire holds around 49,000 distinct CDR3 sequences, about 9.1% seen once, with approximately 1.5% in the top ten. Sequenced material: PBMCs. Source of these receptors: a woman between 40 and 50 years old in good health.

The sample holds many counts of this clonotype. The V gene is TRBV4-3, the J gene TRBJ2-1, with TRBD2 identical over 12 bases. J lost 4 bases, V lost 3 bases, and 4 bases had no gene match. CDR3 length: 16 amino acids. Germline CDR1 reads LGHNA; CDR2 reads YSLEER. The CDR3 region has the DNA TGCGCCAGCAGCCATCGGACTAGCGGGACATACAATGAGCAGTTCTTC. This codes for CASSHRTSGTYNEQFF.

This clonotype was recorded many times. This chain connects TRBV9 to TRBJ1-1; maybe TRBD1 (6 bases). Between the trimmed V and J ends, which lost 0 bases and 0 bases, there was a span of 12 bases. This CDR3 has 16 residues. Germline values: CDR1 SGDLS, CDR2 YYNGEE. The CDR3 DNA sequence: TGTGCCAGCAGCGTAGGAGGGGGGGCCCTGAACACTGAAGCTTTCTTT. It specifies CASSVGGGALNTEAFF. Complete variable domain (other parts from reference TRBV9 and TRBJ1-1): DSGVTQTPKHLITATGQRVTLRCSPRSGDLSVYWYQQSLDQGLQFLIQYYNGEERAKGNILERFSAQQFPDLHSELNLSSLELGDSALYFCASSVGGGALNTEAFFGQGTRLTVV.

This clonotype was seen at least ten times. This chain connects TRBV4-1 to TRBJ2-3, with D possibly matching TRBD2 (6 bases). This CDR3 has 15 residues. Germline V gene lookup returns CDR1 MGHRA and CDR2 YSYEKL. The V end lost 8 bases, the J end lost 5 bases, and 20 bases lay between the germline ends. CDR3 in DNA: TGCGCCAGCGGGAACGGGTGGGGCGGGAAAGATACGCAGTATTTT. Translating gives CASGNGWGGKDTQYF.

There are many counts of this clonotype. This sequence joins TRBV21-1 and TRBJ2-7; the listed D gene, TRBD1, was not tested against the DNA. TRBV21-1 is a recognized pseudogene. This CDR3 spans 16 amino acids. The CDR3 nucleotides read TGTGCCAGCAGCAAAATTGCGGGACAGGGGGGCCACGAGCAGTACTTC. It encodes CASSKIAGQGGHEQYF.

This clonotype was counted ten times or more. This chain joins TRBV11-2 and TRBJ1-2; D might be TRBD1 (6 bases). V lost 11 bases, J lost 9 bases, and 13 bases lay in between. The V gene's germline CDR1 is SGHAT and CDR2 FQNNGV. The CDR3 length is 10 residues. CDR3 sequence (DNA): TGTGCCCCGATGCAGGGGCGCTACACCTTC. Protein sequence: CAPMQGRYTF.

Remarks on this clonotype: Relative to the germline gene, one junction end is altered; a read error may explain this. The genes are TRBV6-5 and TRBJ2-5; 7 nucleotides match TRBD2. Germline CDR1 is MNHEY and CDR2 is SVGAGI. This CDR3 is 15 amino acids long. The CDR3 reads CVSRSPGRPQETQYF. The CDR3 DNA reads as TGTGTCAGCAGATCTCCCGGGAGGCCACAAGAGACCCAGTACTTC.

At least ten counts were recorded for this clonotype. The chain has TRBV5-1 and TRBJ1-1, with D maybe TRBD1 (6 bases). The germline V gene encodes CDR1 SGHRS and CDR2 YFSETQ. The CDR3 consists of 16 residues. Trimming left V 5 bases short and J 5 bases short, with 22 bases between. The CDR3 DNA sequence: TGCGCCAGCAGTACGAATGCAGGGGAGGGAAATACTGAAGCTTTCTTT. It is translated as CASSTNAGEGNTEAFF.

Ten or more counts support this clonotype. The J gene is TRBJ2-7, the V gene TRBV6-2 or TRBV6-3, with TRBD1 identical over 8 bases. Germline V gives CDR1 MNHEY, CDR2 SVGEGT. The CDR3 consists of 14 residues. With 2 bases clipped from V and 2 bases from J, the junction kept 2 bases outside the gene matches. The CDR3 reads CASSYGTGTYEQYF. Here the CDR3 DNA reads TGTGCCAGCAGTTACGGGACAGGCACCTACGAGCAGTACTTC.

This clonotype was picked up many times. The chain uses TRBV4-3 and TRBJ2-1, with D uncertain. CDR1 and CDR2 (germline): LGHNA, YSLEER. This CDR3 spans 14 amino acids. V was clipped by 0 bases and J by 4 bases, with 7 bases between them. In nucleotides, the CDR3 is TGCGCCAGCAGCCAAGATCAGGAGTACAATGAGCAGTTCTTC. It codes for CASSQDQEYNEQFF.